One and the same sample provided the 27 T cell receptor beta chains below, sequenced in a study of shared clonotypes between healthy human individuals. Using immunoSEQ multiplex PCR, the repertoire was profiled, and TCRdb retains in-frame clones only, with some absent. The sample has 980,000 or so clones; 76% are singletons. The sample taken for sequencing was memory CD4+ T cells sorted from blood. The subset is: CD45RA-negative fraction. The receptors shown here come from a young man in good health.

This clone was seen only a few times. This chain connects TRBV5-6 to TRBJ2-6; TRBD2 is a possible D gene (6 bases). V lost 3 bases and J lost 2, with 12 bases in between. Germline CDR1 is SGHDT and CDR2 is YYEEEE. The CDR3 is made up of 16 amino acids. DNA for the CDR3: TGTGCCAGCAGCTGGGTCGGGAGCCCTGGGGCCAACGTCCTGACTTTC. This translates into CASSWVGSPGANVLTF.

The count of this clone is one. This sample includes further DNA sequences coding for the same CDR3. The rearrangement joins TRBV7-9 to TRBJ2-5, with 13 bases lining up with TRBD2. This CDR3 has 15 amino acids. From germline, CDR1 is SEHNR and CDR2 FQNEAQ (reference sequence). The J segment lost 2 bases and the V segment lost 6 bases, leaving 3 bases of the junction unmatched. CDR3 protein: CASSPTSGGQETQYF. In DNA form, the CDR3 reads TGTGCCAGCAGTCCGACTAGCGGGGGGCAAGAGACCCAGTACTTC.

This clone has a single count. V gene TRBV2 combines with J gene TRBJ2-3, with 9 bases aligning to TRBD2. Trimming at V came to 7 bases and at J to 5 bases, leaving 7 bases not matched to a gene. This CDR3 is 14 amino acids long. The V gene's germline CDR1 is SNHLY and CDR2 FYNNEI. The CDR3 is CASNKAGGGDTQYF. CDR3 coding DNA: TGTGCCAGCAATAAAGCGGGAGGAGGAGATACGCAGTATTTT.

The gene calls are TRBV7-8 and TRBJ2-1, with TRBD1 identical over 7 bases. V lost 1 base to trimming and J lost 1 base; unmatched junction nucleotides: 1. The germline gives CDR1 SGHVS, CDR2 FQNEAQ. The CDR3 totals 15 residues. DNA for the CDR3: TGTGCCAGCAGCTTAGTGACAGGGTCCTACAATGAGCAGTTCTTC. Its translation: CASSLVTGSYNEQFF.

The chain employs TRBV4-1 and TRBJ1-2, with 7 bases lining up with TRBD1. The V gene's germline CDR1 is MGHRA and CDR2 YSYEKL. This CDR3 is 15 amino acids long. With 1 base clipped from V and 4 bases from J, the junction kept 6 bases outside the gene matches. The DNA for the CDR3 is TGCGCCAGCAGCCAAGGACAGGGCACCTCCTATGGCTACACCTTC. It translates to CASSQGQGTSYGYTF.

For this clone: At one end, the junction sequence differs from germline, possibly due to a read error. V and J are TRBV19 and TRBJ1-1; D is uncertain. CDR1 is LNHDA and CDR2 is SQIVND in the germline V gene (reference sequence). The CDR3 runs to 14 residues. DNA for the CDR3: TGTGCCAGTAGTCATCCGATGGCGGTCACTGAAGCTTTTTTT. This gives the protein CASSHPMAVTEAFF.

Notes on this clone: One junction end does not reproduce the germline sequence, and a read error may be involved. The V and J genes are TRBV11-2 and TRBJ2-7, with 8 bases identical to TRBD1. Germline CDR1 and CDR2: SGHAT and FQNNGV. The CDR3 totals 13 residues. CDR3 nucleotide sequence: TGTGCCAGCAGCTTAGTGACAGGGGAGAAAGAAGGCTTC. This sequence encodes CASSLVTGEKEGF.

In this sample, this clone turned up many times. The rearrangement uses TRBV30 and TRBJ2-7; 15 bases map to TRBD2. This CDR3 spans 14 amino acids. Unmatched junction bases numbered 1, after V lost 5 bases and J lost 2 bases. Germline CDR1 and CDR2: GTSNPN and SVGIG (reference sequence). DNA of the CDR3: TGTGCCTGGGGACTAGCGGGGGGGACCTACGAGCAGTACTTC. As protein: CAWGLAGGTYEQYF.

This chain uses TRBV7-6 with TRBJ1-3; no clear D gene. CDR1 and CDR2 from the germline V gene are SGHVS and FNYEAQ. The V end lost 4 bases, the J end lost 4 bases, and 11 bases lay between the germline ends. This CDR3 has 14 amino acids. The CDR3 loop is CASSSPVSGNTIYF. CDR3 DNA: TGTGCCAGCAGCTCCCCCGTTTCAGGAAACACCATATATTTT.

The sample holds a few counts of this clone. This chain joins TRBV7-9 and TRBJ1-3; D remains unclear. The CDR3 totals 15 residues. The V end lost 1 base, the J end lost 5 bases, and 12 bases lay between the germline ends. Germline loops: CDR1 SEHNR, CDR2 FQNEAQ (reference sequence). CDR3: CASSLDPAPRNTIYF. The CDR3 DNA follows: TGTGCCAGCAGCTTAGACCCTGCGCCTAGAAACACCATATATTTT. Combining the CDR3 with reference TRBV7-9 and TRBJ1-3 gives the whole variable domain DTGVSQNPRHKITKRGQNVTFRCDPISEHNRLYWYRQTLGQGPEFLTYFQNEAQLEKSRLLSDRFSAERPKGSFSTLEIQRTEQGDSAMYLCASSLDPAPRNTIYFGEGSWLTVV.

This clone was picked up a small number of times. The chain couples TRBV15 to TRBJ2-2, with 13 positions matching TRBD2. Germline CDR1 reads LNHNV; CDR2 reads YYDKDF (reference sequence). V gave up 5 bases and J gave up 7 bases; unmatched junction bases: 7. The CDR3 consists of 16 residues. CDR3 coding DNA: TGTGCCACCAGCCCACTAGCGGGAGGGCCGGTCGGGGAGCTGTTTTTT. This translates into CATSPLAGGPVGELFF.

This chain joins TRBV2 and TRBJ2-1; D may match TRBD1 or TRBD2 (6 bases each). Per the germline V gene, CDR1 is SNHLY and CDR2 is FYNNEI. V was clipped by 8 bases and J by 5 bases, with 19 bases between them. The CDR3 extends over 15 amino acids. The CDR3 loop is CASGKGGLGDNEQFF. CDR3 coding DNA: TGTGCCAGCGGTAAAGGGGGACTTGGGGACAATGAGCAGTTCTTC. Together with reference TRBV2 and TRBJ2-1, the CDR3 gives the full variable domain: EPEVTQTPSHQVTQMGQEVILRCVPISNHLYFYWYRQILGQKVEFLVSFYNNEISEKSEIFDDQFSVERPDGSNFTLKIRSTKLEDSAMYFCASGKGGLGDNEQFFGPGTRLTVL.

The rearrangement uses TRBV18 and TRBJ2-7; 8 bases align to TRBD1. The CDR3 loop spans 16 amino acids. V shed 3 bases and J 3 bases; nucleotides not matched to a gene: 10. The germline CDR1 and CDR2 sequences are KGHSH and LQKENI. In DNA, the CDR3 is TGTGCCAGCTCACCGACTCTCCGGGACAGGAACTACGAGCAGTACTTC. As protein: CASSPTLRDRNYEQYF.

The chain combines TRBV5-5 with TRBJ1-1; D unresolved. The CDR3 has 13 amino acids. Between the trimmed V and J ends, which lost 5 bases and 1 base, there was a span of 9 bases. The germline CDR1 and CDR2 sequences are SGHKS and YYEKEE (reference sequence). Here the CDR3 DNA reads TGTGCCAGCAGATCTACGGGGAACACTGAAGCTTTCTTT. It translates to CASRSTGNTEAFF.

The V call is TRBV6-1, the J call TRBJ1-3, with a weak D call TRBD1 (5 bases). With 3 bases removed from V and 0 bases from J, the gap between germline ends came to 9 bases. Germline CDR1 and CDR2: MNHNS and SASEGT. The CDR3 totals 15 residues. The CDR3 spells CASSDVRGSGNTIYF. The CDR3, as DNA: TGTGCCAGCAGTGATGTGAGGGGCTCTGGAAACACCATATATTTT.

The chain employs TRBV10-1 and TRBJ2-7; D could derive from TRBD1 or TRBD2 (6 bases each). The CDR3 loop spans 14 amino acids. V was cut by 6 bases and J by 3 bases, with 15 bases left in between. Germline loops: CDR1 WNHNN, CDR2 SYGVQD (reference sequence). In DNA form, the CDR3 reads TGCGCCAGCAGCCCCCGGAGGGGGTTCTACGAGCAGTACTTC. This encodes CASSPRRGFYEQYF.

This clone was seen ten or more times. V is TRBV6-5 and J is TRBJ2-7, with D possibly matching TRBD1 (6 bases). The CDR3 totals 15 residues. The germline V and J ends were trimmed by 5 bases and 6 bases, with 20 bases remaining between them. Germline V CDR1 and CDR2: MNHEY, SVGAGI. The CDR3 sequence is CASSPRAAGASEQYF. The CDR3 bases are TGTGCCAGCAGTCCCCGGGCGGCAGGGGCCTCCGAGCAGTACTTC.

The genes are TRBV2 and TRBJ1-2, with D perhaps TRBD1 (6 bases). CDR1 and CDR2 from the germline V gene are SNHLY and FYNNEI. CDR3 length: 13 residues. V was trimmed by 7 bases and J by 2 bases, leaving 11 bases between them. In nucleotides, the CDR3 is TGTGCCAGCAACTGGGACAAAAACTATGGCTACACCTTC. Translating it yields CASNWDKNYGYTF.

The CDR3 DNA is TGTGCCAGTAACATAGGGCAGGTACAGGGCGGGGAGCTGTTTTTT. Translated: CASNIGQVQGGELFF. The chain uses TRBV19 and TRBJ2-2; tentative D call: TRBD1 (6 bases). Trimming shortened V by 7 bases and J by 7 bases, and 19 bases separated the two germline ends. CDR3 length: 15 amino acids. Germline V gene data show CDR1 as LNHDA and CDR2 as SQIVND (reference sequence).

The chain uses TRBV5-6 and TRBJ1-6; no reliable D call. V gave up 0 bases and J gave up 6 bases, with 7 bases separating them. The germline gives CDR1 SGHDT, CDR2 YYEEEE. This CDR3 comprises 14 residues. The CDR3 DNA reads TGTGCCAGCAGCTTGGCAGGAGGTAATTCACCCCTCCACTTT. Its protein product is CASSLAGGNSPLHF.

This sequence joins TRBV29-1 and TRBJ2-1; D gene ambiguous. This CDR3 comprises 12 residues. Per germline, CDR1 SQVTM and CDR2 ANQGSEA. Trimming left V 5 bases short and J 3 bases short, with 8 bases between. The CDR3 sequence: CSVFPDYNEQFF. As DNA, the CDR3 is TGCAGCGTTTTTCCAGACTACAATGAGCAGTTCTTC.

This clone was recorded only once. The chain carries TRBV28 and TRBJ2-3; a possible D gene is TRBD2 (6 bases). The CDR3 loop spans 15 amino acids. CDR1 and CDR2 (germline): MDHEN, SYDVKM. Trimming removed 9 bases at V and 2 bases at J, with 18 bases between. Here the CDR3 reads CASAGGASNTDTQYF. The CDR3 nucleotides read TGTGCCAGTGCAGGCGGGGCCTCCAACACAGATACGCAGTATTTT.

This clone was picked up a small number of times. The J gene is TRBJ1-2, the V gene TRBV5-6; D is undetermined. V was clipped by 0 bases and J by 2 bases, with 11 bases between them. The CDR3 runs 15 residues. The V gene's germline CDR1 is SGHDT and CDR2 YYEEEE. The CDR3 reads CASSLAAARNYGYTF. The CDR3, as DNA: TGTGCCAGCAGCTTGGCGGCAGCCCGAAACTATGGCTACACCTTC.

The chain employs TRBV2 and TRBJ1-2; 11 bases fit TRBD1. This CDR3 spans 17 amino acids. Germline values: CDR1 SNHLY, CDR2 FYNNEI. V gave up 5 bases and J gave up 5 bases; unmatched junction bases: 13. CDR3 amino acids: CASSSRTGGLPRYGYTF. CDR3 in DNA: TGTGCCAGCAGTTCCCGGACAGGGGGCTTACCTCGGTATGGCTACACCTTC. Full variable domain (outside the CDR3, taken from reference TRBV2 and TRBJ1-2): EPEVTQTPSHQVTQMGQEVILRCVPISNHLYFYWYRQILGQKVEFLVSFYNNEISEKSEIFDDQFSVERPDGSNFTLKIRSTKLEDSAMYFCASSSRTGGLPRYGYTFGSGTRLTVV.

CDR3 in amino acids: CASSPAGGAGVPETQYF. The CDR3 DNA reads as TGTGCCAGCTCACCCGCAGGGGGAGCGGGAGTCCCAGAGACCCAGTACTTC. The chain is built from TRBV18 and TRBJ2-5, with a possible D match to TRBD2 (8 bases). CDR3 size: 17 residues. V lost 3 bases and J lost 4, with 21 bases in between. Germline V gene lookup returns CDR1 KGHSH and CDR2 LQKENI.

The rearrangement joins TRBV9 to TRBJ2-5, with D unresolved. The CDR3 runs 10 residues. Germline CDR1 reads SGDLS; CDR2 reads YYNGEE. The V gene lost 7 bases and the J gene lost 1 base, with 2 bases spanning the gap. The CDR3 sequence: CASGQETQYF. The CDR3 DNA reads as TGTGCCAGCGGCCAAGAGACCCAGTACTTC.

The chain has TRBV27 and TRBJ2-7; 7 bases are a match to TRBD1. This CDR3 spans 14 amino acids. J gave up 0 bases and V 5 bases, and 4 bases lay outside the gene matches. Germline V gene data show CDR1 as MNHEY and CDR2 as SMNVEV (reference sequence). The CDR3 reads CASSRQGYSYEQYF. DNA of the CDR3: TGTGCCAGCAGTCGACAGGGATACTCCTACGAGCAGTACTTC.